These 27 T cell receptor beta chains came from one sample sequenced in a study of response to subunit inactivated influenza vaccine. TCRdb re-called the RT-PCR reads through MiXCR, storing one row per CDR3 protein. The top ten clones hold about 1.9% of a sample with about half a million distinct CDR3 sequences, 25% of them seen once. Material: CD4+ T cells sorted from PBMCs, obtained about 5 days after vaccination. The origin of the receptors is a man in his forties or fifties who received an inactivated influenza vaccine.

The chain joins TRBV20-1 to TRBJ1-5, with 7 bases matching TRBD1. CDR1 and CDR2 from the germline V gene are DFQATT and SNEGSKA (reference sequence). Unmatched junction bases numbered 5, after V lost 5 bases and J lost 4 bases. This CDR3 has 13 amino acids. The CDR3 loop reads CSASTGYNQPQHF. CDR3 nucleotides: TGCAGTGCTTCGACAGGGTATAATCAGCCCCAGCATTTT.

The chain is built from TRBV4-2 and TRBJ1-2, with no clear D. The CDR3 length is 15 residues. V was trimmed by 0 bases and J by 4 bases, leaving 12 bases between them. The germline gives CDR1 LGHNA, CDR2 YNFKEQ. CDR3 region: CASSQDRVSFYGYTF. In DNA, the CDR3 is TGTGCCAGCAGCCAAGATAGGGTATCATTCTATGGCTACACCTTC.

This clonotype was seen a single time. J is TRBJ1-1 and V is TRBV10-3; no clear D gene. The CDR3 consists of 13 residues. Germline V gene data show CDR1 as ENHRY and CDR2 as SYGVKD. V dropped 10 bases and J dropped 0 bases, with 12 bases sitting between them. CDR3 sequence reads: CATQDGMNTEAFF. For the CDR3, the DNA is TGTGCCACCCAGGACGGAATGAACACTGAAGCTTTCTTT.

This clonotype was counted only a few times. The chain recombines TRBV29-1 with TRBJ2-1; D possibly corresponds to TRBD1 (7 bases). V lost 7 bases to trimming and J lost 9 bases, with 19 bases between them. This CDR3 spans 13 amino acids. Per germline, CDR1 SQVTM and CDR2 ANQGSEA. The CDR3 nucleotides are TGCAGCGCTGGGACAGCAAAGGGGGGTGAGCAGTTCTTC. Its protein is CSAGTAKGGEQFF.

The V call is TRBV5-1, the J call TRBJ2-6, with 9 nucleotides matching TRBD1. Germline assignment: CDR1 SGHRS and CDR2 YFSETQ. The CDR3 is made up of 17 amino acids. Trimming at V came to 6 bases and at J to 1 base, leaving 8 bases not matched to a gene. CDR3 nucleotides: TGCGCCAGCACCCCGGACAGGGGCCCTTCTGGGGCCAACGTCCTGACTTTC. Amino acid sequence: CASTPDRGPSGANVLTF. Full variable domain (missing parts from reference TRBV5-1 and TRBJ2-6): KAGVTQTPRYLIKTRGQQVTLSCSPISGHRSVSWYQQTPGQGLQFLFEYFSETQRNKGNFPGRFSGRQFSNSRSEMNVSTLELGDSALYLCASTPDRGPSGANVLTFGAGSRLTVL.

V usage is TRBV20-1 and J usage is TRBJ2-7, with 7 bases identical to TRBD1. Germline trimming cut 2 bases from V and 6 bases from J; bases unmatched to any gene: 10. The germline CDR1 and CDR2 sequences are DFQATT and SNEGSKA (reference sequence). This CDR3 comprises 14 residues. CDR3: CSARSPGTAPEQYF. The CDR3 DNA is TGCAGTGCTAGAAGCCCCGGGACAGCTCCCGAGCAGTACTTC.

This clonotype appeared a few times. The V gene is TRBV5-4, the J gene TRBJ2-7; D might be TRBD2 (6 bases). This CDR3 comprises 14 residues. Germline-derived CDR1 and CDR2 are SGHNT and YYREEE (reference sequence). V lost 0 bases to trimming and J lost 6 bases, with 13 bases between them. The CDR3, as DNA: TGTGCCAGCAGCTTGGCCGCGGGATTAGCCGAGCAGTACTTC. Its protein product is CASSLAAGLAEQYF.

The chain couples TRBV12-3 or TRBV12-4 to TRBJ2-2; 12 bases map to TRBD2. This CDR3 comprises 15 residues. The V and J ends lost 3 bases and 6 bases, in that order; junction bases with no gene match: 2. For the CDR3, the DNA is TGTGCCAGCAGTTTGACTAGCGGGAGCCCCGGGGAGCTGTTTTTT. Its translation is CASSLTSGSPGELFF.

This clonotype was counted a few times. The gene calls are TRBV5-1 and TRBJ1-5, with D uncertain. The germline gives CDR1 SGHRS, CDR2 YFSETQ. There are 14 residues in the CDR3. With 0 bases removed from V and 9 bases from J, the gap between germline ends came to 13 bases. For the CDR3, the DNA is TGCGCCAGCAGCTTGGAAGTCGGAACTCCGCCCCAGCATTTT. It is translated as CASSLEVGTPPQHF.

The V gene is TRBV20-1, the J gene TRBJ2-3; D gene unclear. CDR3 length equals 14 residues. Germline assignment: CDR1 DFQATT and CDR2 SNEGSKA (reference sequence). V was clipped by 1 base and J by 1 base, with 9 bases between them. CDR3 sequence: CSARGPWGTDTQYF. The DNA of the CDR3 is TGCAGTGCTAGAGGGCCGTGGGGCACAGATACGCAGTATTTT.

The chain links TRBV4-1 to TRBJ1-1, with D possibly matching TRBD1 (5 bases). CDR3 length: 15 residues. V lost 1 base to trimming and J lost 6 bases, with 15 bases between them. Germline CDR1 reads MGHRA; CDR2 reads YSYEKL. For the CDR3, the DNA is TGCGCCAGCAGCCAAGGTGTTGCTAGGGGATCTGAAGCTTTCTTT. Its translation is CASSQGVARGSEAFF.

The chain has TRBV20-1 and TRBJ2-7, with D tentatively TRBD1 (7 bases). The CDR3 spans 15 residues. The V end lost 3 bases, the J end lost 4 bases, and 19 bases lay between the germline ends. Germline V gives CDR1 DFQATT, CDR2 SNEGSKA (reference sequence). CDR3 sequence reads: CSASPSGDSLYEQYF. In DNA, the CDR3 is TGCAGTGCTAGTCCCTCGGGGGACAGTTTGTACGAGCAGTACTTC.

This clonotype was detected only a few times. The chain has TRBV7-2 and TRBJ2-7, with 9 bases lining up with TRBD2. Germline assignment: CDR1 SGHTA and CDR2 FQGNSA. V lost 5 bases, J lost 6 bases, and 14 bases stayed unmatched. The CDR3 spans 16 residues. This CDR3 reads CASSPLLIAGALEQYF. The DNA for the CDR3 is TGTGCCAGCAGCCCATTACTAATAGCGGGAGCTCTCGAGCAGTACTTC. Complete variable domain (other parts from reference TRBV7-2 and TRBJ2-7): GAGVSQSPSNKVTEKGKDVELRCDPISGHTALYWYRQSLGQGLEFLIYFQGNSAPDKSGLPSDRFSAERTGGSVSTLTIQRTQQEDSAVYLCASSPLLIAGALEQYFGPGTRLTVT.

The chain couples TRBV7-8 to TRBJ1-1; D ambiguous. Germline CDR1 SGHVS, CDR2 FQNEAQ. V gave up 2 bases and J gave up 7 bases, with 8 bases separating them. The CDR3 spans 12 residues. CDR3 in amino acids: CASSLSVSEAFF. As DNA, the CDR3 is TGTGCCAGCAGCTTATCTGTGAGTGAAGCTTTCTTT.

The chain couples TRBV29-1 to TRBJ1-1; D possibly corresponds to TRBD1 (5 bases). V was cut by 4 bases and J by 1 base, with 7 bases left in between. Per the germline V gene, CDR1 is SQVTM and CDR2 is ANQGSEA. CDR3 length: 12 amino acids. This chain's CDR3 is CSVVDRNTEAFF. Written as DNA, the CDR3 is TGCAGCGTTGTTGACAGGAACACTGAAGCTTTCTTT.

This clonotype was seen repeatedly, ten times or more. The chain uses TRBV28 and TRBJ2-3; 8 bases match TRBD2. Per the germline V gene, CDR1 is MDHEN and CDR2 is SYDVKM. The CDR3 covers 14 residues. V gave up 5 bases and J gave up 3 bases; unmatched junction bases: 4. The CDR3 loop is CASSESGRTDTQYF. The CDR3 DNA reads TGTGCCAGCAGTGAAAGCGGGAGAACAGATACGCAGTATTTT.

This clonotype was observed a few times. The chain joins TRBV20-1 to TRBJ2-1; 9 positions match TRBD2. The CDR3 totals 14 residues. Germline CDR1 reads DFQATT; CDR2 reads SNEGSKA (reference sequence). After removal of 0 bases from V and 9 bases from J, the junction contained 6 bases not matched to a gene. This CDR3 is CSARDGGGASEQFF. DNA for the CDR3: TGCAGTGCTAGAGACGGCGGGGGGGCCTCTGAGCAGTTCTTC.

The CDR3 protein is CAISESGLRENQQYF. CDR3 nucleotide sequence: TGTGCCATCAGTGAGTCCGGCTTGCGGGAAAATCAGCAGTACTTC. This sequence joins TRBV10-3 and TRBJ2-7; D possibly corresponds to TRBD2 (6 bases). V was clipped by 0 bases and J by 8 bases, with 17 bases between them. This CDR3 has 15 residues. Germline V gene data show CDR1 as ENHRY and CDR2 as SYGVKD.

CDR3 amino acids: CASSRIGGDTEAFF. CDR3 nucleotide sequence: TGTGCCAGCAGTAGGATAGGGGGTGACACTGAAGCTTTCTTT. The rearrangement uses TRBV12-3 or TRBV12-4 and TRBJ1-1, with D maybe TRBD1 (6 bases). V shed 5 bases and J shed 3 bases, with 13 bases lying between them. There are 14 residues in the CDR3.

This clonotype was detected a few times. The chain is built from TRBV6-6 and TRBJ1-1, with D uncertain. V was pared by 0 bases and J by 3 bases, with 5 bases between. The CDR3 totals 13 residues. The germline V gene has CDR1 MNHNY and CDR2 SVGAGI (reference sequence). The CDR3, as DNA: TGTGCCAGCAGTTACTCTTCGGACACTGAAGCTTTCTTT. Residues: CASSYSSDTEAFF.

This chain links TRBV6-2 or TRBV6-3 with TRBJ2-3; no firm D call. The CDR3 consists of 11 residues. Trimming left V 5 bases short and J 9 bases short, with 9 bases between. CDR1 is MNHEY, CDR2 SVGEGT, per germline. The CDR3 reads CASSKRRTQYF. The CDR3 DNA reads TGTGCCAGCAGTAAGCGACGCACGCAGTATTTT.

For this clonotype: An end of the junction differs from the germline gene, which may be a read error. Here the CDR3 DNA reads TGCGCCAGCAGCTTGACGGTAGTCGAGAAGGAGCAGCACTTC. Its protein product is CASSLTVVEKEQHF. The chain recombines TRBV5-1 with TRBJ2-7; D is undetermined. The CDR3 covers 14 residues. Germline CDR1 reads SGHRS; CDR2 reads YFSETQ.

Only a few counts were recorded for this clonotype. V is TRBV30 and J is TRBJ2-5; TRBD2 might be the D (5 bases). Per germline, CDR1 GTSNPN and CDR2 SVGIG (reference sequence). The length of the CDR3 is 16 residues. V lost 4 bases and J 5 bases, leaving 23 bases between the germline ends. CDR3 residues: CAWTRRGSGSLETQYF. The CDR3 nucleotides read TGTGCCTGGACCCGACGAGGGTCAGGAAGCCTGGAGACCCAGTACTTC.

The V call is TRBV12-3 or TRBV12-4, the J call TRBJ2-2; TRBD2 matches 12 bases. The V and J ends lost 7 bases and 1 base, in that order; junction bases with no gene match: 1. The CDR3 loop spans 15 amino acids. The chain's CDR3 is CASKTSGGNTGELFF. The CDR3 DNA reads TGTGCCAGCAAGACTAGCGGGGGGAACACCGGGGAGCTGTTTTTT.

The V and J genes are TRBV25-1 and TRBJ1-1, with 8 bases aligning to TRBD1. The germline gives CDR1 MGHDK, CDR2 SYGVNS. The CDR3 is 15 residues long. V gave up 3 bases and J gave up 0 bases; unmatched junction bases: 3. CDR3 loop: CASSDRTGLNTEAFF. The CDR3 DNA reads as TGTGCCAGCAGTGACAGGACAGGGTTGAACACTGAAGCTTTCTTT.

The chain couples TRBV20-1 to TRBJ1-1; 8 bases map to TRBD1. The CDR3 covers 14 residues. The junction had 12 bases not matched to a gene; V was cut back by 5 bases and J by 7 bases. Looked up from germline, CDR1 is DFQATT and CDR2 is SNEGSKA (reference sequence). As DNA, the CDR3 is TGCAGTGCTTTTCCGGGACAGGTAGCTTATGAAGCTTTCTTT. Translating gives CSAFPGQVAYEAFF.

This clonotype came up a few times. The chain recombines TRBV20-1 with TRBJ2-2; a weak D match, TRBD2 (6 bases). From germline, CDR1 is DFQATT and CDR2 SNEGSKA (reference sequence). V lost 5 bases, J lost 7 bases, and 14 bases lay in between. This CDR3 is built from 13 residues. The CDR3 coding sequence is TGCAGTGCTGGTACCGGGGGAGGCGGGGAGCTGTTTTTT. Protein sequence: CSAGTGGGGELFF.